This T cell receptor beta chain stems from a study of blood T cells in healthy people across ages. A second PCR of 7 to 11 cycles used a sample-barcoded 5' primer and a J-beta primer mix. TCRdb recomputed calls from the 5' RACE reads with MiXCR, one row per CDR3 protein. The sample yields 550,000 to 650,000 distinct CDR3 sequences, around 27% seen once. V trimming: 4 bases; J trimming: 3 bases; junction bases outside the gene matches: 3. Germline V gene data show CDR1 as SGHRS and CDR2 as YFSETQ. The CDR3 is 14 residues long. As to this clonotype: Antigen: not known.

The study, taken as a whole, reports: PBMCs left unsorted prevented a conclusive naive versus antigen-experienced comparison.

The same specimen was also included in a second study, on T cells of mothers and their children. Per that paper: Several children and their three healthy Caucasian mothers were the donors. Researchers found no T cell clones that were persistent and microchimeric.

Sequencing used blood. V and J are TRBV5-1 and TRBJ2-2; 7 bases are a match to TRBD2. The clonotype comes from a boy aged 2 to 10 in good health. CDR3 loop: CASSALADTGELFF. The CDR3 nucleotides are TGCGCCAGCAGCGCCCTAGCGGACACCGGGGAGCTGTTTTTT. The full variable domain, rest sourced from reference TRBV5-1 and TRBJ2-2, is KAGVTQTPRYLIKTRGQQVTLSCSPISGHRSVSWYQQTPGQGLQFLFEYFSETQRNKGNFPGRFSGRQFSNSRSEMNVSTLELGDSALYLCASSALADTGELFFGEGSRLTVL.